Listed here are 5 T cell receptor beta chains from one sample, sequenced in a study of T cells in Graves' hyperthyroidism and ophthalmopathy. TCR beta CDR3 region amplification was performed from RNA transcripts. First-round RT-PCR with HTBI primers amplified the TCR CDR3 region. TCRdb itself ran the multiplex PCR reads through MiXCR, one entry per CDR3 protein. The table records 540,000 or so distinct CDR3 sequences, about half of them present only once. Sequencing was performed on peripheral blood or thyroid tissue (not recorded which). The receptors shown here come from an adult woman with Graves' disease, either hyperthyroidism or ophthalmopathy (not recorded which).

This clonotype was recorded at least ten times. V gene TRBV11-2 combines with J gene TRBJ2-7; D gene uncertain. Germline V gives CDR1 SGHAT, CDR2 FQNNGV. This CDR3 is built from 13 residues. Trimming stripped 0 bases from V and 6 bases from J, with 9 bases between. The CDR3, as DNA: TGTGCCAGCAGCTTAGAGGTCGGAAGCGAGCAGTACTTC. Residues: CASSLEVGSEQYF.

Many counts were recorded for this clonotype. The chain is built from TRBV5-1 and TRBJ2-2, with 7 bases lining up with TRBD1. V lost 1 base to trimming and J lost 6 bases; unmatched junction nucleotides: 6. This CDR3 region has 15 residues. Looked up from germline, CDR1 is SGHRS and CDR2 is YFSETQ. CDR3 residues: CASSLTGAGAGELFF. As DNA, the CDR3 is TGCGCCAGCAGCTTGACAGGGGCTGGCGCCGGGGAGCTGTTTTTT.

This clonotype showed up many times. J is TRBJ1-6 and V is TRBV2; a possible D gene is TRBD1 (6 bases). This CDR3 contains 15 residues. V lost 1 base and J lost 7, with 11 bases in between. Per the germline V gene, CDR1 is SNHLY and CDR2 is FYNNEI. This chain's CDR3 is CASSEGRQGNSPLHF. For the CDR3, the DNA is TGTGCCAGCAGTGAAGGGCGGCAGGGGAATTCACCCCTCCACTTT.

This clonotype was seen repeatedly, ten times or more. The rearrangement links TRBV9 to TRBJ1-6; 7 nucleotides agree with TRBD1. V trimming: 4 bases; J trimming: 15 bases; junction bases outside the gene matches: 13. This CDR3 has 14 amino acids. Germline assignment: CDR1 SGDLS and CDR2 YYNGEE. This CDR3 reads CASSPQTGTQGLHF. The CDR3 DNA reads TGTGCCAGCAGCCCTCAGACAGGGACCCAAGGCCTCCACTTT.

This clonotype was observed many times. The chain is built from TRBV4-1 and TRBJ1-6; D gene uncertain. Trimming removed 1 base from V and 13 bases from J, with 11 bases in between. This CDR3 spans 13 amino acids. The germline gives CDR1 MGHRA, CDR2 YSYEKL. The CDR3 here is CASSQVDFLPLHF. DNA for the CDR3: TGCGCCAGCAGCCAAGTGGACTTTCTGCCCCTCCACTTT.